This TCR beta chain was profiled in a study of identical twins. Study-wide results and caveats: Twin pairs had excess sharing that was weaker in beta out-of-frame sequences. The study found that models underestimated out-of-frame TCR alpha sharing in monozygotic twins. Cord blood beta clonotypes that were abundant carried fewer insertions, and memory repertoires showed no such trend.

A template switching step contributed a universal primer site, while unique molecular identifiers were present in the cDNA. TCRdb re-called the 5' RACE reads with MiXCR, one entry per CDR3 protein. The table lists 1.5 million to 2 million distinct CDR3 sequences, 25% to 35% of them singletons, with more than 0.25% in the top ten. The CDR3 totals 13 residues. The germline V and J ends were trimmed by 1 base and 10 bases, with 14 bases remaining between them. This clonotype was found many times. The antigen remains undetermined. The V call is TRBV12-3 or TRBV12-4, the J call TRBJ2-7; D ambiguous. The TCR comes from a newborn girl in good health. The sample comprised cord blood. CDR3 nucleotide sequence: TGTGCCAGCAGTTTAGTGGCATTTACCTCCCAGTACTTC. This sequence encodes CASSLVAFTSQYF.